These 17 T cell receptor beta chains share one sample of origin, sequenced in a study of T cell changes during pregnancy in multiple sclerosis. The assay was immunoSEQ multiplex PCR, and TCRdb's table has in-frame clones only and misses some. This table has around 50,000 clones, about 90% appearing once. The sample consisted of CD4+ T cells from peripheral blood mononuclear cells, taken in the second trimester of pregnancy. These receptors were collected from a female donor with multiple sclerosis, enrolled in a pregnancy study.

The CDR3 DNA reads TGTGCCAGCAGTTTAGACAGGGTGAACCACAATGAGCAGTTCTTC. Protein product: CASSLDRVNHNEQFF. J is TRBJ2-1 and V is TRBV28, with 7 nucleotides matching TRBD1. Per the germline V gene, CDR1 is MDHEN and CDR2 is SYDVKM. Germline trimming cut 2 bases from V and 5 bases from J; bases unmatched to any gene: 6. CDR3 length: 15 residues.

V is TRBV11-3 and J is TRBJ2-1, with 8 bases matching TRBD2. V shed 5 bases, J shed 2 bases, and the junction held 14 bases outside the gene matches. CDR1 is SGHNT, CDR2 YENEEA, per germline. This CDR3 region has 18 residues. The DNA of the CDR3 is TGTGCCAGCAGCCCCCGGAGCGGGGGAGCGGGAGCCTACAATGAGCAGTTCTTC. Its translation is CASSPRSGGAGAYNEQFF.

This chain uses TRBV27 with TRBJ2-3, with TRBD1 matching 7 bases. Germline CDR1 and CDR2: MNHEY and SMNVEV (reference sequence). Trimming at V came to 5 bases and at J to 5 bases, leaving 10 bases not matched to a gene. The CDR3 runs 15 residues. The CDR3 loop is CASSPGQRYLDTQYF. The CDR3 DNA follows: TGTGCCAGCAGTCCGGGACAGAGATATTTAGATACGCAGTATTTT.

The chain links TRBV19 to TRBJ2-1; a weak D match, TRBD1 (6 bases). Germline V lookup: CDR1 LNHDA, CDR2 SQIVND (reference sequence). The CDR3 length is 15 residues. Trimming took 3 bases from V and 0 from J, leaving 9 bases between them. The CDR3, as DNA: TGTGCCAGTAGTATCGGACAGAGCTCCTACAATGAGCAGTTCTTC. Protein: CASSIGQSSYNEQFF.

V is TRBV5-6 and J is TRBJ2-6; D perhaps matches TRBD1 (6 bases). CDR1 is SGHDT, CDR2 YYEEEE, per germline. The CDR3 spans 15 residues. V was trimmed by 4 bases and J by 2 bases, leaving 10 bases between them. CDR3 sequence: CASSIRTAGANVLTF. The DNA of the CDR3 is TGTGCCAGCAGCATACGGACAGCTGGGGCCAACGTCCTGACTTTC.

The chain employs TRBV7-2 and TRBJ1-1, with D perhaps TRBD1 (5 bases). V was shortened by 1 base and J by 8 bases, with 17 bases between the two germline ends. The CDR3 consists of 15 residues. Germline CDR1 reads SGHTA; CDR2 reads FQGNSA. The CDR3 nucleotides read TGTGCCAGCAGCTTAGGAAGGGGTCTTACTTCAGAAGCTTTCTTT. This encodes CASSLGRGLTSEAFF.

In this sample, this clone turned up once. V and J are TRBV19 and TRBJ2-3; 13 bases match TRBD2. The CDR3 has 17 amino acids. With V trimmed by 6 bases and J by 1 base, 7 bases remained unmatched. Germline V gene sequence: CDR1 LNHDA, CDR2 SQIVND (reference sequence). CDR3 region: CASRGKGLAGRTDTQYF. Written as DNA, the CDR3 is TGTGCCAGTAGGGGGAAGGGACTAGCGGGGCGCACAGATACGCAGTATTTT.

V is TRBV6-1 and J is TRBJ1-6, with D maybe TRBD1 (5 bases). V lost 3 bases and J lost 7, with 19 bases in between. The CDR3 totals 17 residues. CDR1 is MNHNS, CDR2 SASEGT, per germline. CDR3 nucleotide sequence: TGTGCCAGCAGTGATTGGGGCGTTCCCGGCAGCAATTCACCCCTCCACTTT. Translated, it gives CASSDWGVPGSNSPLHF.

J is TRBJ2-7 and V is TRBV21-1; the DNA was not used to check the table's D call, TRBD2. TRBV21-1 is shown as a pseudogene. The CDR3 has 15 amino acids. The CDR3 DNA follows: TGTGCCAGCAGCAAAGAATGGGTCGGGTACTACGAGCAGTACTTC. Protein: CASSKEWVGYYEQYF.

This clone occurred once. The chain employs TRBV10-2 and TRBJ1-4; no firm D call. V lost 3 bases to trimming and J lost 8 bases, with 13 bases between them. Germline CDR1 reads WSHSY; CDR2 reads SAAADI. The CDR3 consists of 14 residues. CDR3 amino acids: CASSDGLQMEKLFF. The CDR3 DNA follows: TGCGCCAGCAGTGATGGACTGCAGATGGAAAAACTGTTTTTT.

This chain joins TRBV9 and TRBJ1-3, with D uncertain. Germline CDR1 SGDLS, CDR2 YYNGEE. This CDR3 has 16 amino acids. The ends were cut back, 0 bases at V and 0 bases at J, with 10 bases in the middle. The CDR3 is CASSVEGGSSGNTIYF. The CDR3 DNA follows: TGTGCCAGCAGCGTAGAAGGAGGGAGCTCTGGAAACACCATATATTTT.

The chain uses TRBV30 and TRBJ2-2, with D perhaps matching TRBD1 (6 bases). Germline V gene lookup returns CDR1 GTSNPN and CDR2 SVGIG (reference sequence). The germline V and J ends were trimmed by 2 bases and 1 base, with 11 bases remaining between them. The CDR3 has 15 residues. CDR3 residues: CAWSRDRKNTGELFF. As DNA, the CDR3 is TGTGCCTGGAGTAGAGACAGGAAGAACACCGGGGAGCTGTTTTTT. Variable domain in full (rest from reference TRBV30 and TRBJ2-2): SQTIHQWPATLVQPVGSPLSLECTVEGTSNPNLYWYRQAAGRGLQLLFYSVGIGQISSEVPQNLSASRPQDRQFILSSKKLLLSDSGFYLCAWSRDRKNTGELFFGEGSRLTVL.

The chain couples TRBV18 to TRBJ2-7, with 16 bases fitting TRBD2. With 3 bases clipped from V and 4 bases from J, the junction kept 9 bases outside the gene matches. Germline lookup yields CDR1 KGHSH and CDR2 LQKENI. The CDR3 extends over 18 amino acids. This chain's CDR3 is CASSPLPGLAGGRYEQYF. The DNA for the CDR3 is TGTGCCAGCTCACCTCTACCGGGACTAGCGGGGGGGCGGTACGAGCAGTACTTC.

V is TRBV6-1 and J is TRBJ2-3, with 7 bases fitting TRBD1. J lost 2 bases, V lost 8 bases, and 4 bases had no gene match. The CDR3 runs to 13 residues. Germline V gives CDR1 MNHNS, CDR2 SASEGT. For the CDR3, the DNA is TGTGCCAGCTCGGGACAGCACACAGATACGCAGTATTTT. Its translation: CASSGQHTDTQYF.

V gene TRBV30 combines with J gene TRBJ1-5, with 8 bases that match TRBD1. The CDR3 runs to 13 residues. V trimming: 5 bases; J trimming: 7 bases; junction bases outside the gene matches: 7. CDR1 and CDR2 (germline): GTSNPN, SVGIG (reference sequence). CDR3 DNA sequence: TGTGCCTGGGGCAGGGGGCAGGGGCAGCCCCAGCATTTT. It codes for CAWGRGQGQPQHF.

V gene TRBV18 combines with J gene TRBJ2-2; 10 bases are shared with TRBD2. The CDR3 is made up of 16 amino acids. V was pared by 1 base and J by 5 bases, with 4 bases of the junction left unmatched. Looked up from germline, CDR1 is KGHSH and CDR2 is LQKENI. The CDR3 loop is CASSPLASGGTGELFF. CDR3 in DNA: TGTGCCAGCTCACCACTCGCTAGCGGGGGTACCGGGGAGCTGTTTTTT.

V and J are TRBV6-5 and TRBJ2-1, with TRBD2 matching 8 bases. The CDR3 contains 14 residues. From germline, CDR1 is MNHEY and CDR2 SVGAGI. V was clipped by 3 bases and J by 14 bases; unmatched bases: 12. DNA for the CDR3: TGTGCCAGCAGTTATGATCCGGGACTAGGAGCGAAGTTCTTC. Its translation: CASSYDPGLGAKFF.